The present T cell receptor (beta chain) was sequenced within a study of cytomegalovirus exposure and HLA in healthy donors. Overall study findings and caveats: Cytomegalovirus status, reportedly, was diagnosed with high specificity and sensitivity by the classifier. Across all donors, roughly uniform sequencing depth was an assumption of the presence/absence analyses. Within the data, a cluster of highly shared sequence variants was likely a sequencing artifact.

Details on this clone: Its antigen is currently unknown. At one of its ends the junction is not consistent with the germline gene, which may arise from a read error.

The V gene's germline CDR1 is SEHNR and CDR2 FQNEAQ (reference sequence). This CDR3 comprises 14 residues. Vbeta (60) and Jbeta (13) primers were used in the PCR. The assay was immunoSEQ multiplex PCR, and TCRdb's table has in-frame clones only and misses some. This table holds roughly 150,000 clones, around 83% found once. The sample taken for sequencing was PBMCs. The clonotype originates from a man aged 50 or older in good health and CMV-seropositive. The chain uses TRBV7-9 and TRBJ2-5; TRBD2 aligns across 11 bases. CDR3 residues: CASSLAGGSETQYF. As DNA, the CDR3 is TGTGCCAGCAGCCTAGCGGGGGGTTCAGAGACCCAGTACTTC.